The present T cell receptor (beta chain) was sequenced within a study of cytomegalovirus exposure and HLA in healthy donors. Measured with immunoSEQ multiplex PCR; TCRdb has only the in-frame clones, and not every one. Among roughly 79,000 clones, 85% to 95% were seen once, and the ten largest hold roughly 0.62%. The length of the CDR3 is 23 residues. V dropped 3 bases and J dropped 4; count of bases not matched to a gene: 29. Germline CDR1 SGHRS, CDR2 YFSETQ. This clonotype was sampled from a man between 18 and 29 years old in good health and CMV-seronegative. The chain uses TRBV5-1 and TRBJ2-1; 9 bases line up with TRBD2. What was sequenced was PBMCs. In nucleotides, the CDR3 is TGCGCCAGCAGCTCCCCCAGGGAAGGGGCTCTAGCGGGACTCACCCCACCGTACAATGAGCAGTTCTTC. Protein: CASSSPREGALAGLTPPYNEQFF.